Listed here is a single TCR beta chain. Antigen specificity is unknown. This entry belongs to a study of T cell responses to AZD1222 COVID-19 vaccine. Study in general: Pooled samples include second doses given at about 4 or 12 weeks.

General study findings and limits: Baseline serology detected seropositivity in only a handful of AZD1222 recipients.

This CDR3 region has 13 residues. Between the trimmed V and J ends, which lost 3 bases and 3 bases, there was a span of 7 bases. The V gene's germline CDR1 is SGDLS and CDR2 YYNGEE. The table came from immunoSEQ multiplex PCR; TCRdb's copy has only in-frame clones and leaves some out. Of 120,000 or so clones in the sample, about 90% were seen once. The chain combines TRBV9 with TRBJ2-1; D perhaps matches TRBD1 (6 bases). The sample was peripheral blood, taken on day 0 of AZD1222 vaccination. The sequence was obtained from an adult in good health. The CDR3 here is CASSEDSYNEQFF. The CDR3 coding sequence is TGTGCCAGCAGCGAGGACAGCTACAATGAGCAGTTCTTC.